This T cell receptor beta chain originates from a study of control samples from healthy donors and cancer patients. Deletions cut 3 bases from V and 0 bases from J, with 11 bases between. CDR1 is MDHEN and CDR2 is SYDVKM in the germline V gene. CDR3 length equals 15 residues. Assay used: immunoSEQ multiplex PCR; TCRdb lists only in-frame clones, some missing. The sample holds tens of thousands of clones; roughly 92% are singletons and the top ten take around 1%. The material sequenced was blood. The rearrangement uses TRBV28 and TRBJ1-2; D is undetermined. This clonotype originated in a woman aged 25 to 39 in good health. The CDR3 DNA is TGTGCCAGCAGTTTTCCGAGGCAGGCTAACTATGGCTACACCTTC. Amino acids: CASSFPRQANYGYTF.